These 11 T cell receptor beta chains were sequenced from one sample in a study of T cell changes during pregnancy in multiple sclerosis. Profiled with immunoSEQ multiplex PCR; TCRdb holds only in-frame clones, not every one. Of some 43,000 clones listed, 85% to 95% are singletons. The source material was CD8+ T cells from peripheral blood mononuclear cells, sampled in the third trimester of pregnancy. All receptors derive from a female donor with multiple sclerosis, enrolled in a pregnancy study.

In nucleotides, the CDR3 is TGCGCCAGCGGGCCAAGAACAGGGGATCGGGACACTGAAGCTTTCTTT. Its protein is CASGPRTGDRDTEAFF. V gene TRBV23-1 combines with J gene TRBJ1-1; TRBD1 matches at 7 bases. TRBV23-1 is sorted into the ORF group, with uncertain function. J lost 3 bases, V lost 8 bases, and 15 bases had no gene match. The CDR3 has 16 residues.

CDR3 sequence: CASREQGSYEQYF. For the CDR3, the DNA is TGTGCCAGCAGAGAACAGGGATCCTACGAGCAGTACTTC. V gene TRBV6-5 combines with J gene TRBJ2-7, with D possibly being TRBD1 (6 bases). Germline V lookup: CDR1 MNHEY, CDR2 SVGAGI. V lost 6 bases, J lost 1 base, and 10 bases lay in between. The CDR3 loop spans 13 amino acids.

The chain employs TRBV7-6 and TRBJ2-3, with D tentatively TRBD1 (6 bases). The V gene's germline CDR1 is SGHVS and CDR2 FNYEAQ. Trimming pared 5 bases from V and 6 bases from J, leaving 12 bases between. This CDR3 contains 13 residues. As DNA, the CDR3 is TGTGCCAGCAGCATACAGGGTCGGGATACGCAGTATTTT. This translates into CASSIQGRDTQYF.

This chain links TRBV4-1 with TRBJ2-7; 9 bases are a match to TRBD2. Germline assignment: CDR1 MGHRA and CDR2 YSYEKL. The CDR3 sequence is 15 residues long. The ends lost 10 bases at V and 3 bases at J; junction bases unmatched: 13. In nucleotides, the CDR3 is TGCGCCACCTCGTATGCGCTAGCGGGGAACTACGAGCAGTACTTC. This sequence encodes CATSYALAGNYEQYF.

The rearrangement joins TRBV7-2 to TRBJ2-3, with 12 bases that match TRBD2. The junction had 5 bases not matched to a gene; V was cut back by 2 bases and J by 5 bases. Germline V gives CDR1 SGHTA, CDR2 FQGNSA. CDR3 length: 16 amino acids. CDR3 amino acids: CASSLPTSGSKDTQYF. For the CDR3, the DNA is TGTGCCAGCAGCTTACCGACTAGCGGGAGTAAAGATACGCAGTATTTT. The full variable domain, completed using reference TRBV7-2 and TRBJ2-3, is GAGVSQSPSNKVTEKGKDVELRCDPISGHTALYWYRQSLGQGLEFLIYFQGNSAPDKSGLPSDRFSAERTGGSVSTLTIQRTQQEDSAVYLCASSLPTSGSKDTQYFGPGTRLTVL.

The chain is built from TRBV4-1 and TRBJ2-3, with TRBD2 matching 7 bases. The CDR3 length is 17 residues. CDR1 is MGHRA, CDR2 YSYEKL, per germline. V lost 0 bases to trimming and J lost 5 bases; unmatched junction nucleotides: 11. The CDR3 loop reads CASSQDPPGGGGDTQYF. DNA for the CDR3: TGCGCCAGCAGCCAAGATCCCCCTGGGGGGGGTGGAGATACGCAGTATTTT.

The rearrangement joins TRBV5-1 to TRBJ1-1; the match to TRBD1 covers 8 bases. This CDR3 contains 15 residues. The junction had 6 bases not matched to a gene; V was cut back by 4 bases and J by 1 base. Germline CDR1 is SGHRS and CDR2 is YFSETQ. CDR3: CASSHPDRENTEAFF. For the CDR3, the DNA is TGCGCCAGCAGCCACCCGGACAGGGAGAACACTGAAGCTTTCTTT.

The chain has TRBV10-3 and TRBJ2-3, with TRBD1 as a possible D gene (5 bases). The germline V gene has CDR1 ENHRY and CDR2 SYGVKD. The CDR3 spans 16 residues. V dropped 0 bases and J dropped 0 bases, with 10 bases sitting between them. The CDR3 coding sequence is TGTGCCATCAGTGAGTCGACAGCTGGTAGCACAGATACGCAGTATTTT. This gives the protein CAISESTAGSTDTQYF.

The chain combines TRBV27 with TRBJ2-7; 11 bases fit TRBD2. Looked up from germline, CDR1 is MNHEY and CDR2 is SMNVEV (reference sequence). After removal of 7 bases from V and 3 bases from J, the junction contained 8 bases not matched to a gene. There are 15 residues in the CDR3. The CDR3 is CASTYSGRGGYEQYF. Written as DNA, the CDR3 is TGTGCCAGCACCTATAGCGGGAGGGGGGGCTACGAGCAGTACTTC.

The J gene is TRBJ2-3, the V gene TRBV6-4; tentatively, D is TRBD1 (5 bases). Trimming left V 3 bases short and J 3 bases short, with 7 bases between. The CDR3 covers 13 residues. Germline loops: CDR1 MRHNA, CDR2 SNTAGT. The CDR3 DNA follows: TGTGCCAGCAGTGAACAGGAGACAGATACGCAGTATTTT. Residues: CASSEQETDTQYF.

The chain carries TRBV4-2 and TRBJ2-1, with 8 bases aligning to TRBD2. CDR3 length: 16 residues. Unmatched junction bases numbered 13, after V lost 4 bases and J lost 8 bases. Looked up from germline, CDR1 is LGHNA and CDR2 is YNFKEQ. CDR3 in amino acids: CASSPRGAGKDDEQFF. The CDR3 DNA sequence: TGTGCCAGCAGCCCGCGGGGGGCAGGGAAGGACGATGAGCAGTTCTTC.